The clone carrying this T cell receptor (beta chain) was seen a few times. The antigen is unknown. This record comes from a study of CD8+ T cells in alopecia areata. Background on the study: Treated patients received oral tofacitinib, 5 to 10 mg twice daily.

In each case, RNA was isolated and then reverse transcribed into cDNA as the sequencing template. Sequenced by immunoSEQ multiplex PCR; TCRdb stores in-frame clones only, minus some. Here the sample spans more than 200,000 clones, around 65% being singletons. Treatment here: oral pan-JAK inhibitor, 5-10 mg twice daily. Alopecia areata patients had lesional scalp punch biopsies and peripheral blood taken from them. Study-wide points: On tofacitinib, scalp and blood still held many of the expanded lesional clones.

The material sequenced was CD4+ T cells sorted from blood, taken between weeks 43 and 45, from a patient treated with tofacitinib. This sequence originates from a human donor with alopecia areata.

The CDR3 DNA reads as TGTGCCAGCAGTGACCCCAGTTTGGTCAACGTCCTGACTTTC. It specifies CASSDPSLVNVLTF. The rearrangement joins TRBV25-1 to TRBJ2-6; D gene uncertain. In germline, CDR1 is MGHDK, CDR2 SYGVNS. This CDR3 has 14 amino acids. Trimming stripped 3 bases from V and 9 bases from J, with 12 bases between.